The next 12 T cell receptor beta chains were all read from a single sample in a study of blood T cells in healthy people across ages. Primers used in a second PCR of roughly 7 to 11 cycles were a sample-barcoded 5' primer and a J-beta primer mix. In TCRdb, the 5' RACE reads were re-called with MiXCR into one record per CDR3 protein. Of over 950,000 distinct CDR3 sequences listed, 35% to 45% are singletons. The sequencing sample was made of blood. The receptors were gathered from a man between 18 and 35 years old in good health.

The chain combines TRBV6-5 with TRBJ2-3, with a possible D match to TRBD1 (5 bases). V lost 2 bases and J 5 bases, leaving 11 bases between the germline ends. The V gene's germline CDR1 is MNHEY and CDR2 SVGAGI. CDR3 length: 14 amino acids. CDR3 protein: CASSYGQGLDTQYF. As DNA, the CDR3 is TGTGCCAGCAGTTACGGGCAGGGATTAGATACGCAGTATTTT.

This chain connects TRBV6-1 to TRBJ1-1; D gene ambiguous. V dropped 1 base and J dropped 7 bases, with 10 bases sitting between them. Germline values: CDR1 MNHNS, CDR2 SASEGT. The CDR3 sequence is 13 residues long. As DNA, the CDR3 is TGTGCCAGCAGTGAAGGGCAGAGATATGAAGCTTTCTTT. Protein: CASSEGQRYEAFF.

This clonotype was observed a few times. The CDR3 nucleotides read TGCGCCAGCACCTATGACTCTACTAACTATGGCTACACCTTC. Amino acid sequence: CASTYDSTNYGYTF. The chain uses TRBV5-1 and TRBJ1-2; no reliable D call. Germline values: CDR1 SGHRS, CDR2 YFSETQ. V lost 6 bases to trimming and J lost 0 bases, with 12 bases between them. This CDR3 contains 14 residues.

The J gene is TRBJ2-5, the V gene TRBV12-3 or TRBV12-4; D possibly corresponds to TRBD1 (5 bases). The ends were cut back, 6 bases at V and 2 bases at J, with 16 bases in the middle. The CDR3 sequence is 15 residues long. The CDR3 protein is CASSAPDRAQETQYF. The CDR3 region has the DNA TGTGCCAGCAGCGCTCCAGACAGAGCACAAGAGACCCAGTACTTC.

The V and J genes are TRBV7-2 and TRBJ2-1; D is unresolved. The J call may not be correct, given that the DNA end is closer to TRBJ2-7. This CDR3 is 13 amino acids long. Germline V gives CDR1 SGHTA, CDR2 FQGNSA. Written as DNA, the CDR3 is TGTGCCAGCAGCCGAAGCTCCTACAATGAGCAGTACTTC. Its translation is CASSRSSYNEQYF.

This clonotype was seen only a few times. The V gene is TRBV4-1, the J gene TRBJ1-2, with D possibly TRBD1 on 5 matching bases. Per germline, CDR1 MGHRA and CDR2 YSYEKL. The CDR3 covers 14 residues. V lost 7 bases, J lost 3 bases, and 15 bases lay in between. CDR3 bases: TGCGCCAGCAACGAGATTGGGGCGGACTATGGCTACACCTTC. Translating it yields CASNEIGADYGYTF.

The chain joins TRBV5-1 to TRBJ2-2; 9 positions agree with TRBD2. V was pared by 4 bases and J by 7 bases, with 14 bases of the junction left unmatched. Germline V CDR1 and CDR2: SGHRS, YFSETQ. This CDR3 spans 17 amino acids. The CDR3 nucleotides are TGCGCCAGCAGCCCAATGGCTGCTAGCGGGGTCGGCGGGGAGCTGTTTTTT. Translated, it gives CASSPMAASGVGGELFF. Filled out from reference TRBV5-1 and TRBJ2-2, the complete variable domain reads KAGVTQTPRYLIKTRGQQVTLSCSPISGHRSVSWYQQTPGQGLQFLFEYFSETQRNKGNFPGRFSGRQFSNSRSEMNVSTLELGDSALYLCASSPMAASGVGGELFFGEGSRLTVL.

This clonotype has more than one count but fewer than ten. This sequence joins TRBV6-2 or TRBV6-3 and TRBJ1-5; a possible D gene is TRBD1 (5 bases). CDR1 and CDR2 (germline): MNHEY, SVGEGT. CDR3 size: 12 residues. Trimming pared 8 bases from V and 4 bases from J, leaving 9 bases between. This CDR3 is CASDPGNQPQHF. The CDR3, as DNA: TGTGCCAGCGATCCAGGGAATCAGCCCCAGCATTTT.

This clonotype occurred a few times. The V and J genes are TRBV28 and TRBJ2-1; 10 nucleotides line up with TRBD1. The length of the CDR3 is 16 residues. V lost 8 bases to trimming and J lost 8 bases; unmatched junction nucleotides: 15. Germline values: CDR1 MDHEN, CDR2 SYDVKM. CDR3 bases: TGTGCCAGCGGAACCTTGACAGGGGGCTCAAAGGATGAGCAGTTCTTC. It encodes CASGTLTGGSKDEQFF.

The V and J genes are TRBV5-6 and TRBJ1-2, with D perhaps TRBD1 (6 bases). In germline, CDR1 is SGHDT, CDR2 YYEEEE. The CDR3 sequence is 14 residues long. Deletions cut 0 bases from V and 6 bases from J, with 12 bases between. The CDR3 DNA sequence: TGTGCCAGCAGCTTGGCGACAGGAGGGGATGGCTACACCTTC. This translates into CASSLATGGDGYTF.

The CDR3 here is CASSVGPVSDTQYF. DNA of the CDR3: TGTGCCAGCAGCGTAGGACCTGTCTCGGATACGCAGTATTTT. The rearrangement joins TRBV9 to TRBJ2-3; no firm D call. V was clipped by 0 bases and J by 6 bases, with 11 bases between them. Germline lookup yields CDR1 SGDLS and CDR2 YYNGEE. This CDR3 is 14 amino acids long.

This chain links TRBV5-1 with TRBJ1-5; a weak D match, TRBD1 (6 bases). The J call may not be correct, given that the DNA end is closer to TRBJ2-3. Germline V gives CDR1 SGHRS, CDR2 YFSETQ. This CDR3 has 14 residues. The CDR3 DNA reads TGCGCCAGCAAGGTGGGGGCAGACAATCAGCCCCAGTATTTT. Protein sequence: CASKVGADNQPQYF.